This T cell receptor (beta chain) was retrieved from a study of cytomegalovirus exposure and HLA in healthy donors (dated by TCRdb to about 2017). Study-level background: An earlier analysis of roughly 610 of the donors reported under 300 Gb of sequence data and 117 million unique TCR beta sequences obtained from about 200 million T cells. The T cell repertoires of under 750 subjects were profiled by immunosequencing and related to cytomegalovirus serostatus. Donor age, sex, ethnicity and CMV serostatus were collected together with the repertoire data. The number of typed donors differed by locus: about 620-630 for A, B, C, DRB1 and DQB1; roughly 510 for DQA1; around 610 for DPA1; and approximately 450 for DPB1. About 5 DR-DQ haplotypes were handled as single units for association and clustering, since linkage in the cohort was strong. Roughly 300 gigabases of sequencing data and 70 million to 100 million unique TCR sequences were included in an early release covering roughly 700 HLA-typed donors. A later analysis re-examined previously published TCR beta repertoires from more than 650 donors and added high-resolution HLA genotyping to investigate patterns of TCR occurrence. A separate validation cohort of some 130 different subjects was used in addition to the roughly 720-subject first cohort. Both class I and class II loci were covered by HLA typing, at four-digit resolution. In the later analysis, no new phenotypic data were used to find candidate immune exposures; instead, reliance was placed on TCR beta sequences and their occurrence across donors. The study was designed to test whether signatures of past pathogen exposure could be identified by cataloging public T cell receptors. To decide whether each TCR beta V gene segment behaved as functional or pseudogenic, an earlier analysis of 587 of the donors relied on high-throughput TCR beta sequencing. Among roughly 400 genotyped donors of the cohort, an average of about 220,000 unique TCR beta nucleotide sequences was sequenced per donor, of which 15% to 20% were non-productive. The genetic ancestry cluster associated with self-reported Caucasian donors included 81% of the roughly 390 genotyped donors. To predict cytomegalovirus infection status, the study brought together high-throughput TCR immunosequencing, statistical association of individual TCRs with disease status, and machine learning. In a later genetic analysis, genome-wide SNP genotypes for about 55% of the roughly 700 donors were used, and that subset was treated as a discovery cohort. Every discovery cohort repertoire had been produced on one sequencing platform.

What the work shows at the level of the full study, not this receptor alone: Because the 87-base-pair reads could not distinguish some IMGT-functional V segments, including TRBV6-2 and TRBV6-3, those segments were excluded. The authors suggested that the approach could potentially be extended to other disease states and immunological phenotypes. Compared with equally common non-associated chains, HLA-associated TCR beta chains in a later analysis were more clonally expanded and had lower generation probabilities. According to a later analysis, parvovirus B19, influenza, CMV and Epstein-Barr virus appeared linked to several top co-occurrence clusters. Cytomegalovirus status was reported to be diagnosed by the classifier with high specificity and sensitivity in both the original and validation cohorts. At a false discovery rate of 0.05, a later analysis linked about 17,000 TCR beta sequences to specific HLA alleles. According to a later analysis, most CMV-associated TCR beta chains appeared to be HLA-restricted, and the HLA associations seemed to be driven largely by CMV exposure. Because HLA typing was unavailable for some donors at each locus, only the typed subset was used in association tests. In vitro tests confirmed that a few of the cytomegalovirus-associated TCR beta chains recognize cytomegalovirus antigens. When HLA alleles, especially DR and DQ, strongly co-occurred, TCR associations were difficult to assign to individual alleles. Presence/absence analyses assumed roughly uniform sequencing depth across donors, an assumption that may not hold. Broadly in line with IMGT annotations, most TCR beta V segments showed up in productive rearrangements about 87% or about 30% of the time in an earlier analysis of 587 of the donors. Linkage disequilibrium might explain the correlated functional status among segregating V segments, but an unknown experimental factor could not be excluded. CMV serostatus was the only immune exposure information available for the cohort. A total of fewer than 200 TCR beta chains were listed by the study as associated with cytomegalovirus. Across donors, most TCR sequences were observed very rarely, whereas some public TCRs were present in many individuals. A further reported finding was that TCR beta sequences accurately predicted the HLA-A and HLA-B alleles for most subjects in the first cohort. An association between a missense DCLRE1C variant and V-gene and J-gene trimming of TCR beta chains was found in a later genetic analysis and replicated in an independent cohort. The earlier analysis of a few hundred of the donors excluded over 15 rarely observed V segments, including chromosome 9 orphons, because counts were too low. In a later analysis, the rate of TCR association differed among HLA loci, with DRB1 alleles having the most associated TCRs and HLA-C alleles having the fewest. The cohort was sequenced for TCR beta chains only, and without alpha or paired-chain data the features that could be detected were limited. In a later genetic analysis, fewer N-insertions in productive TCRs were reported among donors in an Asian-associated ancestry cluster than the roughly 700-donor mean. A cluster of highly shared sequence variants was judged likely to represent a technical artifact of the sequencing pipeline.

Trimming at the junction amounts to 8 bases on V and 2 bases on J, and the germline ends lie 16 bases apart. Including cysteine and phenylalanine, the CDR3 has 15 amino acids. Of the read, only the CDR3 DNA is kept; its 45 bases are in frame from base 1. CDR1 and CDR2 are drawn from the germline V gene: MNHEY, SVGAGI. The cohort consisted of 600 to 750 healthy bone marrow donors. At the time of sampling, every cohort member was nominally healthy, though immune exposures that went unrecorded were likely present. The donor was CMV seronegative and belonged to the group of over 350 seronegative cohort members. A peripheral blood sample was collected from each donor, and TCR beta sequencing was performed on peripheral blood mononuclear cells. Genomic DNA extraction from the blood cell samples was performed with the Qiagen DNeasy Blood Extraction Kit. As concerns this clone: The clone's antigen remains unknown. Qualities for individual bases were not recorded, and no much larger clone is one base off.

The protocol used for the library was the immunoSEQ multiplex PCR assay. For the multiplex PCR, a mixture combining 60 forward primers for TCR Vbeta segments and 13 reverse primers for TCR Jbeta segments was used. Amplification of the CDR3 region of rearranged TCR beta genes was performed with a multiplex PCR assay on genomic DNA. The Illumina HiSeq System was used to sequence the amplified TCR beta libraries as 87-base-pair reads. Regarding the original processing steps: A later analysis tallied roughly 80 million unique TCR beta chains across the 550 to 850 repertoires, and about 10 million of those chains were shared by two or more donors. Raw reads were error-corrected and collapsed into unique sequences with a nearest-neighbor algorithm that merged closely related sequences to remove PCR and sequencing errors. Alignment of CDR3 sequences to IMGT reference sequences was used to assign V, D and J gene segments. For a sequence to be retained, a match of at least six nucleotides was required to both a V gene segment and a J gene segment. Rearrangements were classified as productive when the CDR3 lacked stop codons and remained in frame with V and J, and all other rearrangements were classified as non-productive. Following IMGT convention, CDR3 was defined as the stretch from the second conserved V-encoded cysteine up to the conserved J-encoded phenylalanine. In an earlier analysis of approximately 500 of the donors, sequences lacking an unambiguous match to a single V gene segment were excluded. An earlier analysis of just under 600 of the donors called V segments functional above 56.7% productive rearrangements and segregating when the between-donor standard deviation exceeded 5%. To diagnose cytomegalovirus status from the catalog of TCR beta chain sequences, a statistical classification framework was built. In a later analysis, V and J genes were assigned by comparing TCR nucleotide sequences against IMGT/GENE-DB human TR gene sequences. In a later analysis, CDR3 sequences and most-parsimonious VDJ recombination scenarios were assigned using the TCRdist pipeline. In a later analysis, every TCR beta chain was defined by the combination of its CDR3 amino acid sequence and its V-gene family, and reads without a unique V-gene family were dropped. In a later analysis, 450 to 600 highly shared, low-generation-probability nucleotide sequences were removed to address suspected cross-contamination and a sequencing artifact. In a later analysis, a clonal expansion index for each public chain was calculated from normalized within-repertoire ranks of inferred template counts. Generation probabilities in a later analysis came from a VDJ recombination model fitted to out-of-frame rearrangements, and those results were checked against IGoR. A later analysis scored TCR-TCR, TCR-HLA and TCR-CMV co-occurrence with hypergeometric tests, applying a repertoire-size bias correction to TCR pairs. False discovery rates were estimated in a later analysis by permuting HLA or CMV assignments 20 times. In a later analysis, co-occurring TCRs were grouped using DBSCAN, and TCRdist sequence similarity was added for clustering within HLA-allele-positive subsets. Repertoires with fewer than 30,000 or more than 120,000 public chains, plus five repertoires with anomalous nucleotide sharing, were excluded from co-occurrence clustering. The clones in this table, taken by TCRdb from immuneACCESS, are in-frame only. Not every clone is retained; where verified, under half of the shortfall comes from an unresolved V gene, and the cause of the rest is unknown. From that table come the V and J calls and clone size; the DNA was used to work out D and trimming. The sample contains some 180,000 clones, around 80% of them found a single time. The ten largest account for less than 1.5% of the sample.

The chain is assembled from TRBV6-5 and TRBJ1-5; possibly the D gene is TRBD1, per 6 matching bases. The source of this sequence is a man aged 18 to 30 in good health and CMV-seronegative. The sequencing sample was made of PBMCs. The nucleotides are TGTGCCAGCCGACCTCCGGGACACCGCAATCAGCCCCAGCATTTT. Translation gives CASRPPGHRNQPQHF.